This TCR beta chain was captured in a study of T cell responses to AZD1222 COVID-19 vaccine (dated by TCRdb to about 2021). Notes on the research overall: AZD1222 recipients with second doses at about 4 weeks or about 12 weeks were pooled, because spike-specific TCR depth and breadth did not differ between schedules. A total of about 240 trial participants underwent TCR sequencing, of whom some 210 received two doses of AZD1222 and 26 received two doses of the MenACWY control vaccine. Trial participants were enrolled into age subgroups of 18-55, 56-69 and 70-plus years, which contained around 150, 28 and 57 TCR-sequenced participants, respectively.

Overall study outcomes, separate from this receptor: Participants were mostly white British, with more females than males. The authors suggested clonal diversity may have been underestimated. In the small 56-69-year group, the increase in depth fell short of significance, most likely because of low power. Conclusions about previously exposed vaccinees are limited, since just 5 to 7 AZD1222 recipients were seropositive for SARS-CoV-2 at baseline. The whole spike protein was spanned by vaccine-associated CD4 TCRs, and dominant responses were seen in regions 160-218 and 743-854. Nearly half of unique spike-specific TCRs reportedly recognized epitopes outside regions mutated in the B.1.351 and B.1.1.7 variants. Spike-specific TCR breadth and depth rose significantly after two AZD1222 doses compared with day 0 and with MenACWY recipients. Because no samples from the day 14 peak response were available, repertoires could be characterized only after the peak T cell response.

The CDR3 regions of human TCRbeta chains were subjected to immunosequencing. For the original study's pipeline: TCRs in the repertoires were compared against a reference library of SARS-CoV-2-specific TCRs that had been generated with the MIRA antigen-specificity platform. Breadth was defined as the fraction of unique TCRs that were SARS-CoV-2-associated. Depth was defined as the fraction of total T cells that were SARS-CoV-2-associated. Each spike-specific TCR was assigned to its reactive spike region and to a CD4 or CD8 class using the MIRA data. Log10-transformed breadth and depth values were compared by one-way ANOVA with Sidak's multiple comparisons tests. Sourced from immuneACCESS, this table was stored by TCRdb with only in-frame sequences that have V and J called. A share of the clones is absent; for the studies checked, an unresolved V gene accounts for under half, and the remainder has no known explanation. V and J calls and clone size are copied from that table; D and trimming were computed from the DNA. The sample data list under 200,000 clones, and approximately 91% of these were observed just once. About 1.9% of the sample comes from the top ten.

The meaning of the sample's time point label: baseline before first vaccination. Samples from vaccinated people were obtained from the UK trials COV001 and COV002, which included a single-blind randomized controlled phase 2/3 trial of AZD1222 (ChAdOx1 nCoV-19) in healthy adults. For TCRbeta chain sequencing, PBMC samples from trial participants were taken at day 0 and at day 28 after the second dose. The table lists this clone with a few counts. Its antigen is not yet known. No qualities accompany the bases; no much larger clone lies one base away. The CDR3 spans 13 residues, from the cysteine through the phenylalanine. Just the 39-base CDR3 DNA is kept, in frame starting at base 1. Based on the germline V gene, the CDR1 and CDR2 sequences are MNHNS and SASEGT. Relative to germline, V is 1 base shorter and J is 7 bases shorter, with 10 bases between their ends.

This TCR derives from an adult in good health. The V and J segments used are TRBV6-1 and TRBJ1-2; no D gene can be assigned with confidence. Material: peripheral blood, obtained on day 0 of AZD1222 vaccination. In nucleotide form, the sequence is TGTGCCAGCAGTGAAGATCTCCTGCGTGGCTACACCTTC. It codes for CASSEDLLRGYTF.